This T cell receptor (beta chain) was profiled in a study of shared clonotypes between healthy human individuals (dated by TCRdb to the early 2020s). About the study as a whole: Three men and two women, aged 18 to 49 years, made up the cohort. For each donor, CD4 naive and CD4 memory were each run on three plates, CD8 naive on two plates, and CD8 memory on one plate. The study deeply sequenced blood TCR repertoires of about 5 healthy adults to estimate repertoire size and the extent of clonotype sharing between individuals. To increase sequencing depth and limit assay-specific biases, TCR repertoire library preparation and sequencing were carried out by different laboratories using diverse techniques. Leukapheresis yielded between about 0.94 and 9.5 billion PBMCs per donor.

Notes on this clone: Its antigen is unknown. No much larger clone exists at a distance of one base, and base qualities are not known.

Donors were healthy HIV-negative adults with no recently reported acute infections or vaccinations. All donors were Caucasian adults living in Nashville, Tennessee, USA. Magnetic negative selection was used to enrich CD4+ T cells, after which naive cells were positively selected on CD45RA and the negative fraction became the memory subset. Blood was obtained by leukapheresis, after which PBMCs were separated by Ficoll-Histopaque density gradient centrifugation and cryopreserved in liquid nitrogen vapor phase. Analytical flow cytometry was used to check the purity and quantity of each magnetically sorted T cell population. From each sorted fraction, genomic DNA was isolated and quantified by UV absorbance on a Nanodrop 2000c. What the study reported, not specific to this receptor: Compared with non-shared clonotypes, the clonotypes found in all four sorted-subset donors had higher generation probabilities. Sampling was restricted to blood, and TCR repertoires in tissues likely differ from the TCR repertoires found in blood. Pairwise subsampling led to the expectation that sequencing depth would affect the degree of clonotype sharing among donors. The genetic and exposure-history diversity represented was limited by the small number of donors. Larger estimated clonotype richness was generally found for naive subsets than for memory subsets. Sharing across a few donors was observed for approximately 5% of naive CD4, 3% to 3.5% of naive CD8, about 2.3% of memory CD4, and around 0.42% of memory CD8 clonotypes. Rarefaction of sorted-subset datasets indicated incomplete sequencing despite the large sequencing depth.

Using the deep immunoSEQ assay, multiplex PCR amplified TCR CDR3 regions from genomic DNA. Extracted genomic DNA from each cell subset was distributed evenly across all wells of several immunoSEQ 96-well plates, and each plate was treated as a replicate. For sorted subsets, 200 to 250 ng of genomic DNA, equivalent to some 30,000 T cell genomes, went into each replicate PCR. The purified libraries were quantified using a Qubit 3.0 fluorometer, sized with a Bioanalyzer 2100, and then quantified again using the KAPA Library Quantification kit. Every immunoSEQ 96-well plate was sequenced on a dedicated single-read 150-cycle Illumina NextSeq 550 flow cell. In the paper's pipeline: Because the immunoSEQ output held only junctional sequences and lacked quality scores, the filtering could not match the filtering applied to full-length reads. Sequences were annotated with PyIR, a Python wrapper for IgBLAST v1.9, and V/J genes and CDR3 were assigned using IMGT germline references. Reads were filtered out if the reads had weak V/J assignments (E-value above 1e-6), no CDR3, stop codons, out-of-frame junctions, or ambiguous translated residues. A V3J clonotype was defined by an identical inferred V gene, J gene, and CDR3 amino acid sequence. The percentage overlap between two repertoires was calculated by dividing the number of shared unique clonotypes by the size of the smaller repertoire. Richness of each repertoire was evaluated using RTK rarefaction, the Chao1 estimator, and Recon v2.1 estimates of unobserved clonotypes. Generation probabilities for all TCRbeta clonotypes obtained by the gDNA method from a handful of donors were computed using OLGA. TCRdb obtained this table from immuneACCESS and retained in-frame rearrangements with V and J assigned. These tables miss some clones; where compared with another copy, unresolved V genes account for less than half of the shortfall, and the remainder is unexplained. That table supplies the V and J calls and clone size; D and trimming were determined from the DNA. Counted in this sample were 2 million to 2.5 million clones; roughly 92% of them appeared once. Together, the top ten hold approximately 0.39% of the sample.

From the germline V gene, CDR1 is MNHNS and CDR2 is SASEGT. The CDR3 holds 15 amino acids from the cysteine to the phenylalanine. Left in the record is the CDR3 DNA by itself, 45 bases read in frame from the first base. V and J are truncated by 4 bases and 8 bases respectively, leaving an intervening sequence of 17 bases. The clonotype was recovered from a man aged 18 to 30 in good health. Some clones in this sample may be carry-over from other donors' samples. The chain joins TRBV6-1 to TRBJ1-4; the D gene is not confidently resolved. Sequencing used naive CD4+ T cells from PBMCs. In light of the paper, this sample's cell subset or site label describes: CD45RA+ positively selected. The nucleotide sequence is TGTGCCAGCAGTGTAAAGGGATCGTTTGTGGAAAAACTGTTTTTT. Protein translation: CASSVKGSFVEKLFF.